These 21 T cell receptor beta chains share one sample of origin, sequenced in a study of T cell responses to AZD1222 COVID-19 vaccine. Assay: immunoSEQ multiplex PCR; the TCRdb copy retains only in-frame clones and omits some. Among 150,000 to 200,000 clones, more than 85% were seen once, and the ten largest hold roughly 2.3%. The material sequenced was peripheral blood, taken on day 0 of AZD1222 vaccination. Receptor source: an adult in good health.

CDR3 protein: CAISESSRDNQPQHF. The CDR3, as DNA: TGTGCCATCAGTGAGTCCAGTAGGGACAATCAGCCCCAGCATTTT. The chain couples TRBV10-3 to TRBJ1-5, with D hard to call. CDR1 ENHRY and CDR2 SYGVKD come from the germline V gene. V dropped 0 bases and J dropped 3 bases, with 9 bases sitting between them. This CDR3 has 15 residues.

With regard to this clone: The DNA is omitted, as the CDR3 cannot be located on it reliably, and the CDR3 follows TCRdb's listing. V and J are TRBV12-2 and TRBJ2-1; the D call of TRBD2 is as the table states it, not checked on the DNA. TRBV12-2 is a known pseudogene. The CDR3 comprises 14 residues, both ends counted. This CDR3 reads CASRFGGGALVQFF.

This clone was observed once. The genes are TRBV11-2 and TRBJ1-2, with unresolved D. This CDR3 has 12 amino acids. The V and J ends lost 0 bases and 4 bases respectively, with 3 bases between them. Looked up from germline, CDR1 is SGHAT and CDR2 is FQNNGV. CDR3 sequence reads: CASSLETYGYTF. DNA of the CDR3: TGTGCCAGCAGCTTAGAAACCTATGGCTACACCTTC.

This clone was seen once. This chain connects TRBV18 to TRBJ2-7; the D gene could be TRBD1 or TRBD2 (5 bases each). CDR1 and CDR2 (germline): KGHSH, LQKENI. The V gene lost 5 bases and the J gene lost 3 bases, with 11 bases spanning the gap. This CDR3 has 13 residues. Here the CDR3 DNA reads TGTGCCAGCTCAGCAAGGGACGGCTACGAGCAGTACTTC. Amino acid sequence: CASSARDGYEQYF.

This clone was counted only a few times. The chain carries TRBV12-3 or TRBV12-4 and TRBJ1-2; the D gene is possibly TRBD1 (6 bases). The CDR3 has 12 residues. With 3 bases removed from V and 8 bases from J, the gap between germline ends came to 10 bases. CDR3 region: CASSLYRDGYTF. The DNA for the CDR3 is TGTGCCAGCAGTTTGTACAGGGACGGCTACACCTTC.

CDR3 in DNA: TGTGCCAGTAGTACGTCCGGGACTAGCATTAATGAGCAGTTCTTC. It yields the protein CASSTSGTSINEQFF. This chain connects TRBV19 to TRBJ2-1; 9 bases line up with TRBD2. There are 15 residues in the CDR3. CDR1 LNHDA and CDR2 SQIVND come from the germline V gene (reference sequence). Trimming at V came to 4 bases and at J to 7 bases, leaving 8 bases not matched to a gene.

The chain couples TRBV7-9 to TRBJ1-1; D perhaps matches TRBD1 (5 bases). The CDR3 has 13 amino acids. V was pared by 6 bases and J by 0 bases, with 8 bases between. Germline CDR1 reads SEHNR; CDR2 reads FQNEAQ (reference sequence). CDR3 sequence reads: CASRRQMNTEAFF. The CDR3 DNA follows: TGTGCCAGCAGGCGACAGATGAACACTGAAGCTTTCTTT.

The chain is built from TRBV6-2 or TRBV6-3 and TRBJ2-3, with 13 positions matching TRBD2. Trimming removed 0 bases from V and 6 bases from J; junction bases left unmatched: 3. Germline V gene lookup returns CDR1 MNHEY and CDR2 SVGEGT. The length of the CDR3 is 16 residues. The CDR3 nucleotides are TGTGCCAGCAGTTACTCCGGACTAGCGGGGGCCGATACGCAGTATTTT. It yields the protein CASSYSGLAGADTQYF.

V is TRBV28 and J is TRBJ2-1, with TRBD1 as a possible D gene (5 bases). The germline V gene encodes CDR1 MDHEN and CDR2 SYDVKM. CDR3 length: 15 residues. Trimming cost V 6 bases and J 5 bases, with 17 bases left between them. The CDR3 DNA is TGTGCCAGCAGCATAGACAGACTTATAAACAATGAGCAGTTCTTC. This sequence encodes CASSIDRLINNEQFF.

The genes are TRBV18 and TRBJ1-2; D might be TRBD1 (5 bases). The V and J ends lost 3 bases and 4 bases respectively, with 9 bases between them. The CDR3 spans 13 residues. The germline V gene encodes CDR1 KGHSH and CDR2 LQKENI. CDR3 sequence: CASSPGGAYGYTF. The CDR3 bases are TGTGCCAGCTCACCGGGGGGTGCCTATGGCTACACCTTC.

This sequence joins TRBV29-1 and TRBJ1-5; D ambiguous. The CDR3 contains 14 residues. Germline values: CDR1 SQVTM, CDR2 ANQGSEA. V was trimmed by 4 bases and J by 5 bases, leaving 15 bases between them. CDR3 sequence: CSVAKRDVDQPQHF. As DNA, the CDR3 is TGCAGCGTTGCTAAGAGGGATGTCGATCAGCCCCAGCATTTT.

DNA for the CDR3: TGTGCCTGGAGCCGGGACCAGAACAATGAGCAGTTCTTC. Translation gives CAWSRDQNNEQFF. The V gene is TRBV30, the J gene TRBJ2-1; possibly TRBD1 or TRBD2 for D (5 bases each). V was trimmed by 3 bases and J by 5 bases, leaving 11 bases between them. Germline V gene data show CDR1 as GTSNPN and CDR2 as SVGIG (reference sequence). The CDR3 runs to 13 residues.

The V call is TRBV4-1, the J call TRBJ2-3; 10 bases fit TRBD2. Trimming at V came to 4 bases and at J to 1 base, leaving 8 bases not matched to a gene. The germline CDR1 and CDR2 sequences are MGHRA and YSYEKL. The CDR3 is 17 residues long. The DNA for the CDR3 is TGCGCCAGCAGCCTCACACTAGCGGGACGGTGCACAGATACGCAGTATTTT. This gives the protein CASSLTLAGRCTDTQYF.

V and J are TRBV2 and TRBJ1-5; D unresolved. CDR1 SNHLY and CDR2 FYNNEI come from the germline V gene. Deletions cut 5 bases from V and 2 bases from J, with 13 bases between. CDR3 length: 15 residues. The CDR3 nucleotides are TGTGCCAGCAGTCTGGAAACCTTCGGCAATCAGCCCCAGCATTTT. As protein: CASSLETFGNQPQHF.

The rearrangement links TRBV6-5 to TRBJ2-7, with 7 bases that match TRBD1. The CDR3 length is 13 residues. Germline CDR1 MNHEY, CDR2 SVGAGI. V was clipped by 4 bases and J by 5 bases; unmatched bases: 5. The CDR3 nucleotides are TGTGCCAGCAGTTGGGGACAGCAAAACGAGCAGTACTTC. The encoded protein is CASSWGQQNEQYF.

The gene calls are TRBV5-1 and TRBJ2-3; TRBD2 matches 11 bases. CDR1 SGHRS and CDR2 YFSETQ come from the germline V gene. The CDR3 sequence is 16 residues long. J lost 5 bases, V lost 0 bases, and 5 bases had no gene match. DNA of the CDR3: TGCGCCAGCAGCTTGGCCGGCCTAGCGGGGGGAGATACGCAGTATTTT. This codes for CASSLAGLAGGDTQYF.

This chain joins TRBV2 and TRBJ1-4, with TRBD1 identical over 9 bases. The CDR3 is 14 amino acids. Germline CDR1 is SNHLY and CDR2 is FYNNEI. The trim removed 7 bases at V and 8 bases at J, leaving 8 bases unmatched. In nucleotides, the CDR3 is TGTGCCAGCATTGCGACAGGGGGGAGGGAAAAACTGTTTTTT. As protein: CASIATGGREKLFF.

The J gene is TRBJ2-7, the V gene TRBV7-9; 7 nucleotides line up with TRBD1. Germline-derived CDR1 and CDR2 are SEHNR and FQNEAQ (reference sequence). The CDR3 is made up of 13 amino acids. J gave up 6 bases and V 4 bases, and 6 bases lay outside the gene matches. The CDR3 nucleotides read TGTGCCAGCAGCTCGGGGACAGCCTCCGAGCAGTACTTC. Its protein is CASSSGTASEQYF.

This chain joins TRBV29-1 and TRBJ1-2, with 7 bases lining up with TRBD1. The CDR3 covers 12 residues. Germline V CDR1 and CDR2: SQVTM, ANQGSEA. CDR3 sequence: CSCVDGRAGGTF. The CDR3, as DNA: TGCAGTTGCGTTGACGGGCGGGCAGGGGGCACCTTC.

The CDR3: CSASPNTEAFF. As DNA, the CDR3 is TGCAGTGCTAGTCCTAACACTGAAGCTTTCTTT. This sequence joins TRBV20-1 and TRBJ1-1; D is uncertain. The CDR3 is 11 residues long. The V gene's germline CDR1 is DFQATT and CDR2 SNEGSKA (reference sequence). The V gene lost 3 bases and the J gene lost 2 bases, with 4 bases spanning the gap.

The chain is built from TRBV5-4 and TRBJ1-3; 7 nucleotides agree with TRBD1. CDR1 is SGHNT, CDR2 YYREEE, per germline (reference sequence). V was clipped by 3 bases and J by 2 bases; unmatched bases: 5. The CDR3 has 15 amino acids. The CDR3 DNA sequence: TGTGCCAGCAGCTCGGCAGACAGGGCTGGAAACACCATATATTTT. Protein: CASSSADRAGNTIYF.